The sequence of this TCR beta chain was determined in a study of blood T cell repertoires in COVID-19. Study overall: Both acute and convalescent COVID-19 samples were obtained from the United States, Italy and Spain.

Deletions cut 4 bases from V and 4 bases from J, with 11 bases between. Germline V gene lookup returns CDR1 SGHTA and CDR2 FQGNSA. The CDR3 is 13 amino acids. Clones were read by immunoSEQ multiplex PCR, and TCRdb kept only the in-frame ones, dropping some. Counted here are about 210,000 clones, 80% occurring once; the ten biggest clones make up 13%. The chain combines TRBV7-2 with TRBJ2-7; D gene uncertain. The clonotype originates from a human donor in a cohort sampled during active COVID-19. Sequenced: peripheral blood. The CDR3 sequence: CASSSPPLYEQYF. As DNA, the CDR3 is TGTGCCAGCAGCTCCCCCCCCCTTTACGAGCAGTACTTC.